The rows below give T cell receptor beta chains drawn from one sample of a study of metastatic and nonmetastatic thyroid tumors. TCRdb re-called the PCR reads with MiXCR. The table includes about 39,000 clones, 18% detected once. Sequenced sample: tumor tissue. The receptors were sampled from a female donor with papillary thyroid cancer or a benign thyroid nodule (not recorded which). Some clones in this sample may be carry-over from other donors' samples. Each CDR3 is given with its conserved first and last residue. Each record gives: clone size, CDR3 length, V gene, J gene, D gene, CDR3 protein, CDR3 DNA. The D gene is left open where the match is weak. Some rows mark clone size as missing; the rest say once, few, many or name a class of expanded clone.

clone size: .; CDR3 length: 16; V gene: TRBV20-1; J gene: TRBJ1-1; D gene: .; CDR3 protein: CSARPHGAWQNTEAFF; CDR3 DNA: TGCAGTGCTAGACCTCACGGGGCATGGCAGAACACTGAAGCTTTCTTT
clone size: many; CDR3 length: 12; V gene: TRBV7-2; J gene: TRBJ1-2; D gene: TRBD1; CDR3 protein: CASTLTGSGYTF; CDR3 DNA: TGTGCCAGCACCCTGACAGGGTCTGGCTACACCTTC
clone size: .; CDR3 length: 16; V gene: TRBV6-1; J gene: TRBJ2-2; D gene: .; CDR3 protein: CASTSSVQANTGELFF; CDR3 DNA: TGTGCCAGCACCTCCTCGGTACAGGCGAACACCGGGGAGCTGTTTTTT
clone size: many; CDR3 length: 13; V gene: TRBV29-1; J gene: TRBJ2-3; D gene: .; CDR3 protein: CSVIRGATDTQYF; CDR3 DNA: TGCAGCGTCATTAGGGGGGCCACAGATACGCAGTATTTT
clone size: many; CDR3 length: 14; V gene: TRBV7-2; J gene: TRBJ1-2; D gene: TRBD1; CDR3 protein: CASSLGQGRFGYTF; CDR3 DNA: TGTGCCAGCAGCCTCGGACAGGGAAGGTTTGGCTACACCTTC
clone size: many; CDR3 length: 16; V gene: TRBV12-3/TRBV12-4; J gene: TRBJ1-1; D gene: TRBD1; CDR3 protein: CASSSGSDRGNTEAFF; CDR3 DNA: TGTGCCAGCAGTTCTGGATCAGACAGGGGGAACACTGAAGCTTTCTTT
clone size: few; CDR3 length: 13; V gene: TRBV6-1; J gene: TRBJ2-7; D gene: .; CDR3 protein: CASSEGGQGWQYF; CDR3 DNA: TGTGCCAGCAGTGAAGGAGGGCAGGGATGGCAGTACTTC
clone size: many; CDR3 length: 16; V gene: TRBV5-6; J gene: TRBJ1-6; D gene: .; CDR3 protein: CASSLLGLSYNSPLHF; CDR3 DNA: TGTGCCAGCAGCTTGTTGGGGTTATCCTATAATTCACCCCTCCACTTT
clone size: many; CDR3 length: 14; V gene: TRBV27; J gene: TRBJ1-1; D gene: TRBD1; CDR3 protein: CASAPQGKGTEAFF; CDR3 DNA: TGTGCCAGCGCCCCACAGGGGAAGGGCACTGAAGCTTTCTTT
clone size: many; CDR3 length: 13; V gene: TRBV12-3/TRBV12-4; J gene: TRBJ1-1; D gene: .; CDR3 protein: CASSLRGDTEAFF; CDR3 DNA: TGTGCCAGCAGCTTAAGGGGAGACACTGAAGCTTTCTTT
clone size: medium-sized; CDR3 length: 14; V gene: TRBV12-3/TRBV12-4; J gene: TRBJ1-2; D gene: .; CDR3 protein: CASSFELFSSLRTF; CDR3 DNA: TGTGCCAGCAGTTTTGAGTTGTTTTCCTCGCTACGCACCTTC
clone size: many; CDR3 length: 13; V gene: TRBV5-1; J gene: TRBJ1-1; D gene: .; CDR3 protein: CASSPRMNTEAFF; CDR3 DNA: TGCGCCAGCAGCCCCAGGATGAACACTGAAGCTTTCTTT
clone size: few; CDR3 length: 12; V gene: TRBV28; J gene: TRBJ1-1; D gene: .; CDR3 protein: CASITAQREAFF; CDR3 DNA: TGTGCCAGCATCACGGCTCAGCGAGAAGCTTTCTTT
clone size: few; CDR3 length: 13; V gene: TRBV6-2/TRBV6-3; J gene: TRBJ1-2; D gene: .; CDR3 protein: CASSYTGDYGYTF; CDR3 DNA: TGTGCCAGCAGTTACACCGGAGACTATGGCTACACCTTC
clone size: many; CDR3 length: 14; V gene: TRBV6-1; J gene: TRBJ2-3; D gene: TRBD2; CDR3 protein: CASRPTSGIDTQYF; CDR3 DNA: TGTGCCAGCAGACCGACTAGCGGCATTGATACGCAGTATTTT
clone size: few; CDR3 length: 14; V gene: TRBV28; J gene: TRBJ2-5; D gene: .; CDR3 protein: CASSFTMGKETQYF; CDR3 DNA: TGTGCCAGCAGTTTCACTATGGGCAAAGAGACCCAGTACTTC